The 7 T cell receptor beta chains reported below all come from one sample, sequenced in a study of prognosis after radiotherapy for stage I lung cancer. TCR beta CDR3 amplification from genomic DNA was performed by two-round multiplex PCR. First-round PCR, the initial amplification, used primers specific to each TRBV and TRBJ gene. In TCRdb, the multiplex PCR reads were re-called with MiXCR into one record per CDR3 protein. There are more than 30,000 distinct CDR3 sequences in the sample; roughly 40% occur only once, and 15% lies in the top ten. The sequences come from PBMCs, collected before or after stereotactic body radiation therapy (not recorded which). These receptors originate from a donor aged 50 or older with non-small cell lung cancer.

This clonotype was picked up many times. The chain links TRBV7-3 to TRBJ2-1; D may be TRBD2 (5 bases). V was shortened by 5 bases and J by 0 bases, with 14 bases between the two germline ends. Per germline, CDR1 SGHTA and CDR2 FQGTGA. This CDR3 is built from 16 residues. DNA for the CDR3: TGTGCCAGCAGCGTCACGACTACTCCCTCCTACAATGAGCAGTTCTTC. Translating gives CASSVTTTPSYNEQFF.

The sample holds many counts of this clonotype. V usage is TRBV30 and J usage is TRBJ1-6, with unresolved D. This CDR3 has 16 residues. Germline CDR1 GTSNPN, CDR2 SVGIG (reference sequence). V was cut by 3 bases and J by 1 base, with 13 bases left in between. In DNA, the CDR3 is TGTGCCTGGAGAAACCTACGAGGGTCCTATAATTCACCCCTCCACTTT. Protein: CAWRNLRGSYNSPLHF.

There are many counts of this clonotype. CDR3 sequence reads: CASSVANLGEQYF. As DNA, the CDR3 is TGTGCCAGCAGCGTAGCGAACCTAGGGGAGCAGTACTTC. The gene calls are TRBV9 and TRBJ2-7; no definite D call. The V end was cut by 0 bases, the J end by 7 bases, with 11 bases between. CDR3 length: 13 residues. Germline lookup yields CDR1 SGDLS and CDR2 YYNGEE.

This clonotype was detected many times. J is TRBJ1-4 and V is TRBV5-1, with D perhaps TRBD1 (5 bases). This CDR3 spans 14 amino acids. The V and J ends lost 3 bases and 4 bases respectively, with 10 bases between them. The V gene's germline CDR1 is SGHRS and CDR2 YFSETQ. CDR3 residues: CASSYGQDNEKLFF. The CDR3 DNA follows: TGCGCCAGCAGCTACGGACAAGATAATGAAAAACTGTTTTTT.

This clonotype was recorded many times. A single base separates this from a much larger clone, so it may be a read error. The chain carries TRBV7-8 and TRBJ2-1; a weak D match, TRBD2 (6 bases). Trimming stripped 1 base from V and 9 bases from J, with 16 bases between. This CDR3 is 15 amino acids long. The V gene's germline CDR1 is SGHVS and CDR2 FQNEAQ. The CDR3 bases are TGTGCCAGCAGCTTAGGAAGCGGGTACAATGTTGAGCAGTTCTTC. Protein sequence: CASSLGSGYNVEQFF.

This chain joins TRBV6-1 and TRBJ1-4; 8 bases align to TRBD1. CDR3 length: 14 amino acids. The junction had 3 bases not matched to a gene; V was cut back by 3 bases and J by 6 bases. Germline-derived CDR1 and CDR2 are MNHNS and SASEGT. The CDR3: CASSEDRVDEKLFF. CDR3 DNA: TGTGCCAGCAGTGAGGACAGGGTCGATGAAAAACTGTTTTTT.

The rearrangement uses TRBV28 and TRBJ2-7; 7 bases map to TRBD2. The CDR3 is made up of 13 amino acids. The V and J ends lost 11 bases and 6 bases, in that order; junction bases with no gene match: 13. The germline gives CDR1 MDHEN, CDR2 SYDVKM. The CDR3 nucleotides are TGTGCCTGCATGGAGAGCGGGAATGTCGAGCAGTACTTC. This codes for CACMESGNVEQYF.